This T cell receptor beta chain was sequenced during a study of CXCR3-negative and CXCR3-positive naive CD8 T cells. UMI-labeled TRB cDNA libraries were prepared by 5' RACE. TCRdb reprocessed the 5' RACE reads and reports one entry per CDR3 protein, with no DNA. The sample has 50,000 to 70,000 distinct CDR3 sequences. Study-wide points: CXCR3-positive naive cells had TRB CDR3s that were more hydrophobic than CXCR3-negative naive cells had.

This CDR3 has 14 amino acids. The germline CDR1 and CDR2 sequences are MNHEY and SVGAGI. As to this clonotype: The antigen remains unidentified.

This TCR was recovered from a human donor in good health. Some clones in this sample may be carry-over from other donors' samples. Sequencing was carried out using naive CXCR3+ CD8+ T cells from blood. Subset in this sample: CD45RO-CCR7+CD27+CD95- naive CD8+ T cells expressing CXCR3 (TNR3+). The V call is TRBV6-5, the J call TRBJ1-5; TCRdb lists TRBD1, though no DNA is available to test this call. The CDR3 protein is CASSLGTGEQPQHF.